What follows is one TCR beta chain and its context. This specimen belongs to a study of shared clonotypes between healthy human individuals. Germline V gene lookup returns CDR1 SGHNT and CDR2 YYREEE (reference sequence). Trimming at V came to 3 bases and at J to 6 bases, leaving 9 bases not matched to a gene. The CDR3 is 15 amino acids. Sorted-subset replicate PCRs used 200 ng DNA, approximately 30,000 T cell genomes. Some clones are missing from TCRdb's copy, which holds only in-frame ones; the method was immunoSEQ multiplex PCR. This table has more than 2 million clones, 85% to 95% appearing once. The V and J genes are TRBV5-4 and TRBJ2-3; the match to TRBD1 covers 8 bases. Source material: naive CD4+ T cells sorted from blood. Subset noted: CD45RA+ positively selected. This sequence originates from a man younger than 35 in good health. The CDR3 DNA follows: TGTGCCAGCAGCTCGCAGGGGGCATTCAGGGATACGCAGTATTTT. It specifies CASSSQGAFRDTQYF.